The present entry profiles one T cell receptor beta chain with its context. The antigen is unknown. This specimen belongs to a study of OX40 agonist ivuxolimab in advanced cancers. For the study at large: A mean age of around 60 years, range roughly 20 to 90, was recorded, and roughly 80% were male. Study results and caveats: At 0.1 to 3.0 mg/kg, CD4+ and CD8+ blood T cells expanded clonally by week 6. On average, CD8+ T cells had more expanded clones than CD4+.

Systemic immunosuppression or a history of autoimmune disease excluded patients. TCRdb keeps only in-frame clones here, not all; method: immunoSEQ multiplex PCR. Here the sample spans fewer than 85,000 clones, 75% to 90% being singletons. The CDR3 covers 14 residues. The germline V gene encodes CDR1 ENHRY and CDR2 SYGVKD. J was trimmed by 4 bases and V by 6 bases; bases with no gene match: 1. The TCR originated in an adult with an advanced solid tumor such as melanoma, head and neck, liver or kidney cancer. The chain has TRBV10-3 and TRBJ2-1; 12 bases line up with TRBD1. Sample: CD4+ or CD8+ T cells sorted from blood, taken in a trial of the OX40 agonist ivuxolimab. As DNA, the CDR3 is TGTGCCATCAGGGGACAGGGGGCTTACAATGAGCAGTTCTTC. Translated: CAIRGQGAYNEQFF.